This TCR beta chain stems from a study of control samples from healthy donors and cancer patients (dated by TCRdb to the early 2020s). Library preparation employed the immunoSEQ multiplex PCR assay. Here the immuneACCESS table is served through TCRdb, limited to in-frame sequences with V and J called. Missing clones are a known gap in these copies; in checked studies unresolved V genes cover under half, and the rest lacks a known reason. Here the sample has roughly 48,000 clones; roughly 90% occur a single time. The ten largest clones represent 22% of the sample. As concerns this clone: No cognate antigen has been identified for it. No much larger clone exists at a distance of one base, and base qualities are not known.

The TCR was taken from a woman aged 40 to 55 with head and neck cancer. Sequencing was performed on PBMCs.

The CDR3 protein sequence reads: CASRRQGAKTEAFF. Here is the DNA: TGTGCCAGCAGGCGACAGGGGGCTAAGACTGAAGCTTTCTTT. The V and J segments used are TRBV6-5 and TRBJ1-1, with 10 central nucleotides matching TRBD1. V trim: 6 bases; J trim: 5 bases; unmatched bases: 6. CDR1 MNHEY and CDR2 SVGAGI were looked up in the germline V gene. The CDR3 spans 14 residues, from the cysteine through the phenylalanine. The read is trimmed to its CDR3 DNA, 42 bases read in frame from base 1.